These 18 T cell receptor beta chains were sequenced from one sample in a study of shared clonotypes between healthy human individuals. This table comes from immunoSEQ multiplex PCR, and its TCRdb copy is limited to in-frame clones, with some not included. This table holds some 1,900,000 clones, just under 95% found once. CD8 cells classed as naive were CD45RO-negative and positively selected for CCR7, excluding terminally differentiated effector memory CD45RA+ cells. The sequenced sample consisted of naive CD8+ T cells sorted from blood. The receptor source for this set is a man aged 18 to 35 in good health.

The rearrangement links TRBV13 to TRBJ1-1; TRBD1 agrees at 8 bases. V lost 5 bases and J lost 1; bases outside the gene matches: 6. From germline, CDR1 is PRHDT and CDR2 FYEKMQ (reference sequence). This CDR3 is built from 15 residues. The CDR3 region has the DNA TGTGCCAGCAGCGAACTAGGACAGGGGAACACTGAAGCTTTCTTT. Translated, it gives CASSELGQGNTEAFF.

The rearrangement links TRBV5-6 to TRBJ2-4; 16 bases map to TRBD2. The CDR3 is 17 residues long. After removal of 2 bases from V and 9 bases from J, the junction contained 8 bases not matched to a gene. Germline V gives CDR1 SGHDT, CDR2 YYEEEE. CDR3 sequence (DNA): TGTGCCAGCAGCTTTACCGGGACTAGCGGGAGGGGGAGCATTCAGTACTTC. Translation gives CASSFTGTSGRGSIQYF.

The chain employs TRBV9 and TRBJ2-1, with 8 bases fitting TRBD2. The trim removed 7 bases at V and 8 bases at J, leaving 11 bases unmatched. Germline CDR1 reads SGDLS; CDR2 reads YYNGEE. This CDR3 region has 14 residues. CDR3: CASATGGDAYEQFF. The CDR3, as DNA: TGTGCCAGCGCGACCGGGGGGGACGCCTATGAGCAGTTCTTC.

This chain joins TRBV5-6 and TRBJ2-3; the D call may be TRBD1 or TRBD2 (5 bases each). The CDR3 spans 14 residues. Per germline, CDR1 SGHDT and CDR2 YYEEEE. Trimming shortened V by 6 bases and J by 6 bases, and 17 bases separated the two germline ends. CDR3 in DNA: TGTGCCAGCACTTCGGTCGAGGGGCTGGATACGCAGTATTTT. Translation gives CASTSVEGLDTQYF.

The rearrangement links TRBV14 to TRBJ2-7; D not resolved. The CDR3 has 13 amino acids. V was shortened by 4 bases and J by 6 bases, with 13 bases between the two germline ends. The germline V gene encodes CDR1 SGHDN and CDR2 FVKESK. The CDR3 protein is CASSPGEGFEQYF. The CDR3 region has the DNA TGTGCCAGCAGCCCCGGTGAAGGGTTCGAGCAGTACTTC.

The chain uses TRBV29-1 and TRBJ2-4; TRBD1 matches at 9 bases. The CDR3 is made up of 17 amino acids. V trimming: 1 base; J trimming: 7 bases; junction bases outside the gene matches: 14. The germline CDR1 and CDR2 sequences are SQVTM and ANQGSEA. The CDR3 sequence is CSVEGSGTGMIANIQYF. The CDR3 region has the DNA TGCAGCGTTGAAGGCTCCGGGACAGGGATGATAGCGAACATTCAGTACTTC.

This rearrangement joins TRBV27 to TRBJ2-1, with 8 bases matching TRBD2. The CDR3 runs 16 residues. Germline V gene data show CDR1 as MNHEY and CDR2 as SMNVEV (reference sequence). Unmatched junction bases numbered 8, after V lost 5 bases and J lost 2 bases. CDR3 DNA: TGTGCCAGCAGTGTAACCTCCGGGGGGGCCTACAATGAGCAGTTCTTC. This encodes CASSVTSGGAYNEQFF.

The J gene is TRBJ2-1, the V gene TRBV19; D is possibly TRBD1 (6 bases). The CDR3 sequence is 15 residues long. The germline V gene encodes CDR1 LNHDA and CDR2 SQIVND (reference sequence). Deletions cut 2 bases from V and 6 bases from J, with 14 bases between. The CDR3, as DNA: TGTGCCAGTAGTATAACCCCAGGGGTCTCCAATGAGCAGTTCTTC. It yields the protein CASSITPGVSNEQFF.

The rearrangement joins TRBV20-1 to TRBJ1-2; TRBD1 might be the D (5 bases). The germline gives CDR1 DFQATT, CDR2 SNEGSKA (reference sequence). The CDR3 covers 10 residues. V was trimmed by 6 bases and J by 13 bases, leaving 15 bases between them. This CDR3 reads CSAHGGTSTF. As DNA, the CDR3 is TGCAGTGCCCATGGGGGGACGAGCACCTTC.

V gene TRBV4-1 combines with J gene TRBJ2-1, with a weak D call TRBD2 (6 bases). With 0 bases removed from V and 4 bases from J, the gap between germline ends came to 10 bases. CDR3 length: 15 residues. The germline CDR1 and CDR2 sequences are MGHRA and YSYEKL. CDR3 sequence (DNA): TGCGCCAGCAGCCAAGAGAGGGCGGGGTACAATGAGCAGTTCTTC. This codes for CASSQERAGYNEQFF.

The V gene is TRBV6-5, the J gene TRBJ2-7; 7 bases match TRBD1. The CDR3 has 13 amino acids. Trimming removed 5 bases from V and 3 bases from J; junction bases left unmatched: 4. Germline V gives CDR1 MNHEY, CDR2 SVGAGI. The CDR3 DNA is TGTGCCAGCAGTCCATGGGACAGCTACGAGCAGTACTTC. Amino acids: CASSPWDSYEQYF.

As for this clone: Other DNA variants within this sample encode the same CDR3. This chain uses TRBV4-1 with TRBJ2-7; D is possibly TRBD2 (6 bases). V lost 1 base and J lost 1, with 8 bases in between. CDR1 is MGHRA, CDR2 YSYEKL, per germline. CDR3 size: 14 residues. CDR3 amino acids: CASSQVEGSYEQYF. The CDR3 DNA is TGCGCCAGCAGCCAAGTGGAGGGTTCCTACGAGCAGTACTTC.

This chain uses TRBV10-1 with TRBJ2-1; D not certain. V lost 2 bases and J lost 0, with 5 bases in between. This CDR3 spans 14 amino acids. Germline V gene lookup returns CDR1 WNHNN and CDR2 SYGVQD (reference sequence). CDR3 loop: CASSEMDSYNEQFF. The CDR3 DNA sequence: TGCGCCAGCAGTGAGATGGACTCCTACAATGAGCAGTTCTTC.

The chain links TRBV27 to TRBJ2-3; 8 bases map to TRBD1. J was trimmed by 2 bases and V by 8 bases; bases with no gene match: 9. This CDR3 comprises 15 residues. CDR1 MNHEY and CDR2 SMNVEV come from the germline V gene (reference sequence). The CDR3 nucleotides read TGTGCCAGCTTTCCTCCAGGGGGCTCCACAGATACGCAGTATTTT. This sequence encodes CASFPPGGSTDTQYF.

The chain is built from TRBV10-3 and TRBJ2-7; TRBD2 matches at 8 bases. The germline V gene has CDR1 ENHRY and CDR2 SYGVKD. V was pared by 3 bases and J by 3 bases, with 10 bases of the junction left unmatched. This CDR3 contains 16 residues. In DNA, the CDR3 is TGTGCCATCAGTGAAGGACAGACCGGGACTAGCTACGAGCAGTACTTC. Encoded protein: CAISEGQTGTSYEQYF.

This sequence joins TRBV2 and TRBJ1-1; D gene ambiguous. Germline loops: CDR1 SNHLY, CDR2 FYNNEI. Trimming took off 8 bases at V and 1 base at J, with 8 bases between the two ends. There are 12 residues in the CDR3. CDR3 in amino acids: CASEDGNTEAFF. The CDR3 nucleotides read TGTGCCAGCGAGGACGGGAACACTGAAGCTTTCTTT.

This chain connects TRBV15 to TRBJ1-2, with D possibly TRBD1 on 6 matching bases. Germline V lookup: CDR1 LNHNV, CDR2 YYDKDF (reference sequence). The CDR3 length is 14 residues. V was shortened by 3 bases and J by 4 bases, with 12 bases between the two germline ends. In DNA, the CDR3 is TGTGCCACCAGCAGCACGACAGGCATCTATGGCTACACCTTC. It specifies CATSSTTGIYGYTF. The full variable domain, in which reference TRBV15 and TRBJ1-2 provide the parts outside the CDR3, is DAMVIQNPRYQVTQFGKPVTLSCSQTLNHNVMYWYQQKSSQAPKLLFHYYDKDFNNEADTPDNFQSRRPNTSFCFLDIRSPGLGDTAMYLCATSSTTGIYGYTFGSGTRLTVV.

This chain links TRBV7-2 with TRBJ2-7; 10 positions match TRBD2. The trim removed 4 bases at V and 7 bases at J, leaving 13 bases unmatched. This CDR3 has 16 amino acids. Germline CDR1 and CDR2: SGHTA and FQGNSA. Written as DNA, the CDR3 is TGTGCCAGCAGCTCCGAGCTGAGCGGGAGGGCCAAGGAGCAGTACTTC. Protein: CASSSELSGRAKEQYF.